The 8 T cell receptor beta chains given below trace back to one sample, sequenced in a study of CD4+ T cells in melanoma. The data were produced by immunoSEQ multiplex PCR, yet TCRdb's version contains in-frame clones alone and is incomplete. The sample includes 3,500 to 4,500 clones, around 73% of them seen just once. The sequenced sample consisted of tumor tissue. The source is a human donor with melanoma.

Only a few counts were recorded for this clone. The chain combines TRBV6-4 with TRBJ2-3, with D unclear. The V end was cut by 6 bases, the J end by 4 bases, with 11 bases between. CDR1 is MRHNA, CDR2 SNTAGT, per germline. The CDR3 covers 13 residues. Here the CDR3 DNA reads TGTGCCAGCAGCGCCCTTTTGGCAGATACGCAGTATTTT. It specifies CASSALLADTQYF.

The chain has TRBV10-3 and TRBJ2-1, with 8 bases that match TRBD2. Germline V gene data show CDR1 as ENHRY and CDR2 as SYGVKD. The CDR3 contains 13 residues. V shed 7 bases, J shed 5 bases, and the junction held 4 bases outside the gene matches. This CDR3 reads CAINGRENNEQFF. The CDR3 DNA follows: TGTGCCATCAACGGGAGGGAAAACAATGAGCAGTTCTTC.

In this sample, this clone turned up a few times. The chain couples TRBV4-1 to TRBJ1-1; no reliable D call. The CDR3 loop spans 15 amino acids. From germline, CDR1 is MGHRA and CDR2 YSYEKL. V was cut by 4 bases and J by 2 bases, with 14 bases left in between. The DNA for the CDR3 is TGCGCCAGCAGCCGGCGGGTTGGGGTCAACACTGAAGCTTTCTTT. Residues: CASSRRVGVNTEAFF.

This chain links TRBV28 with TRBJ2-7, with D perhaps TRBD1 (6 bases). Germline lookup yields CDR1 MDHEN and CDR2 SYDVKM. This CDR3 contains 16 residues. The V and J ends lost 2 bases and 4 bases respectively, with 18 bases between them. Here the CDR3 reads CASSLPHRDNRYEQYF. As DNA, the CDR3 is TGTGCCAGCAGTTTACCCCACCGGGACAATCGGTACGAGCAGTACTTC.

V and J are TRBV9 and TRBJ1-6, with D possibly matching TRBD1 (5 bases). Germline CDR1 and CDR2: SGDLS and YYNGEE. The CDR3 consists of 16 residues. V was pared by 0 bases and J by 5 bases, with 12 bases between. CDR3 DNA sequence: TGTGCCAGCAGCGTAGATTCGACAGCAAATAATTCACCCCTCCACTTT. This codes for CASSVDSTANNSPLHF. Full variable domain (missing parts from reference TRBV9 and TRBJ1-6): DSGVTQTPKHLITATGQRVTLRCSPRSGDLSVYWYQQSLDQGLQFLIQYYNGEERAKGNILERFSAQQFPDLHSELNLSSLELGDSALYFCASSVDSTANNSPLHFGNGTRLTVT.

The V gene is TRBV7-3, the J gene TRBJ1-1, with D uncertain. The CDR3 is made up of 11 amino acids. The germline V and J ends were trimmed by 5 bases and 4 bases, with 5 bases remaining between them. Per germline, CDR1 SGHTA and CDR2 FQGTGA. In nucleotides, the CDR3 is TGTGCCAGCAGCGACGGCACTGAAGCTTTCTTT. This codes for CASSDGTEAFF.

The CDR3 here is CASSFMGRAGDEQYF. In DNA form, the CDR3 reads TGTGCCAGCAGCTTCATGGGCAGGGCAGGCGACGAGCAGTACTTC. This chain joins TRBV7-8 and TRBJ2-7; weak D call: TRBD1 (5 bases). V lost 3 bases and J 5 bases, leaving 17 bases between the germline ends. Germline V CDR1 and CDR2: SGHVS, FQNEAQ. The CDR3 runs to 15 residues.

The V call is TRBV28, the J call TRBJ1-2; D is undetermined. The CDR3 totals 12 residues. Germline V lookup: CDR1 MDHEN, CDR2 SYDVKM. Trimming cost V 2 bases and J 2 bases, with 3 bases left between them. In nucleotides, the CDR3 is TGTGCCAGCAGTTTACGCAACTATGGCTACACCTTC. As protein: CASSLRNYGYTF.